This TCR beta chain was captured in a study of T cells after yellow fever vaccination (dated by TCRdb to the late 2010s). Concerning the study at large: The SMART-Seq v4 Ultra Low Input RNA kit was used to prepare libraries from fractions with low cell numbers. Bulk PBMC replicates and cell subsets were isolated from blood drawn at multiple timepoints before and after both primary and secondary immunization. Two healthy male donors, one aged 18 to 30 and one aged 30 to 40 years, were included in the cohort. To follow T-cell clones before and after both primary and booster YFV17D yellow fever vaccination, bulk TCR alpha and beta repertoires underwent longitudinal sequencing. Broader findings and caveats from the paper: Computational filtering was required because FACS-sorted repertoires could contain abundant contaminating clonotypes from the bulk population. Compared with the primary T-cell response, the secondary T-cell response was weaker but faster, peaking on day 5 rather than day 15. A small share of clonotypes occurred in both CD4 and CD8 compartments, likely arising from convergent recombination. Because the study included only a couple of donors, the extent to which the findings can be generalized is limited. Most clones expanded after primary vaccination (96% of CD4 and roughly 88% of CD8) were re-detected after the booster, suggesting that broad memory maintenance occurred.

The treatment or condition label corresponds to: live attenuated yellow fever vaccine strain. At every blood-draw timepoint, two biological replicates of bulk PBMCs were collected. A standard Ficoll-Paque protocol was used to isolate PBMCs from peripheral blood. RNA was extracted with TriZol from bulk PBMCs, CD4 and CD8 fractions, and dextramer-positive and dextramer-negative fractions. In the germline V gene (reference sequence), CDR1 corresponds to DFQATT and CDR2 to SNEGSKA. Trimming removed 0 bases from V and 8 bases from J, leaving 11 bases between the germline ends. CDR3 length: 13 amino acids, cysteine to phenylalanine. The entry retains the CDR3 DNA only, 39 bases that are in frame from base 1. TCR cDNA was synthesized by 5'RACE template switching, which introduced a universal primer site and unique molecular identifiers. Priming for cDNA synthesis came from both the TCR alpha and TCR beta constant segments. Libraries were amplified in two PCR steps, with sample barcodes and sequencing adapters added in the second step. Sequencing of the libraries was done on either Illumina HiSeq 2500 (2x100 bp) or NovaSeq (2x150 bp). The original pipeline was this. Demultiplexing of reads and collapsing into UMI consensus sequences were performed with MIGEC, and V(D)J alignment was carried out with MiXCR. Vaccine-responding clonotypes were defined with edgeR using replicate PBMC samples, requiring FDR below 0.01 and a log2 fold change above 5 up to day 15. CD4 or CD8 identity was assigned to each bulk clonotype according to whether the clonotype was present at higher abundance in the sequenced CD4 repertoire or the sequenced CD8 repertoire. TCRdb reworked the public reads: Q25 trimming with fastp, MiXCR clone assembly, productive beta chains retained. Merged by CDR3 protein, the rows form single entries marked with the most common genes and DNA. What appears here as the V and J calls and clone size reflects TCRdb's work, not the paper's. This sample is represented by about 630,000 distinct CDR3 sequences; over 9% of them were singletons. The ten largest account for under 15% of the sample.

A few counts support this clonotype. Its antigen is still unknown. No much larger clone is present one base from it, and per-base qualities are unavailable. Here the sequenced sample was PBMCs, taken on the day of the yellow fever booster vaccination. This receptor was taken from a man aged 30-40 years who received the YFV17D yellow fever vaccine. The chain links TRBV20-1 with TRBJ2-1; the D gene identity is not certain. The CDR3 sequence is CSARDDERDEQFF. The DNA reads TGCAGTGCTAGAGATGACGAAAGGGATGAGCAGTTCTTC.